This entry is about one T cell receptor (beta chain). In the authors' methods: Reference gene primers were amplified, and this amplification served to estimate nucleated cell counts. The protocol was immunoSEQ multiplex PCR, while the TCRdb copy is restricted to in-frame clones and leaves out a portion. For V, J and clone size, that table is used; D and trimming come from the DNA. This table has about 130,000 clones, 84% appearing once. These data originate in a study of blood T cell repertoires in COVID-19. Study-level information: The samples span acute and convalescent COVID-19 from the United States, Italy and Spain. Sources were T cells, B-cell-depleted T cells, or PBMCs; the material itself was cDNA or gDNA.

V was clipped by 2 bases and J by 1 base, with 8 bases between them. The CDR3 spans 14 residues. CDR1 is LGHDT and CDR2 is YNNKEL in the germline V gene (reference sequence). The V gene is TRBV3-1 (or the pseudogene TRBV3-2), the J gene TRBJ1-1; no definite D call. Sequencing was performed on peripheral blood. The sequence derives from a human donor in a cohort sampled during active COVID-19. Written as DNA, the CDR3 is TGTGCCAGCAGCCAAACACCGAAGAACACTGAAGCTTTCTTT. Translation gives CASSQTPKNTEAFF.